The entry below describes one TCR beta chain. The target antigen is unknown. The data were produced by immunoSEQ multiplex PCR, yet TCRdb's version contains in-frame clones alone and is incomplete. Of 60,000 to 75,000 clones in the sample, approximately 83% were seen once. The sample comes from a study of PD-L1 blockade in urothelial cancer. Findings and caveats of the study: Pretreatment clonality of the blood TCR repertoire below the median was predictive of superior survival.

In germline, CDR1 is SEHNR, CDR2 FQNEAQ (reference sequence). After removal of 7 bases from V and 3 bases from J, the junction contained 6 bases not matched to a gene. The CDR3 totals 14 residues. Described time point: pretreatment peripheral blood. This clonotype originated in a man between 60 and 75 years old with urothelial cancer. The material was PBMCs, obtained around atezolizumab (anti-PD-L1) treatment. The V gene is TRBV7-9, the J gene TRBJ2-3, with 8 bases identical to TRBD2. The chain's CDR3 is CASTKGGGTDTQYF. The CDR3, as DNA: TGTGCCAGCACGAAGGGCGGGGGGACAGATACGCAGTATTTT. The variable domain in full, with the rest retrieved from reference TRBV7-9 and TRBJ2-3, is DTGVSQNPRHKITKRGQNVTFRCDPISEHNRLYWYRQTLGQGPEFLTYFQNEAQLEKSRLLSDRFSAERPKGSFSTLEIQRTEQGDSAMYLCASTKGGGTDTQYFGPGTRLTVL.